This T cell receptor beta chain was recovered during a study of shared clonotypes between healthy human individuals. Study as a whole: The donor pool was made up of a couple of women and three men aged 18 to 49. Plates per donor: three CD4 naive, three CD4 memory, two CD8 naive, one CD8 memory.

Only Caucasian adults living in Nashville, Tennessee made up the donor group. Sequencing used immunoSEQ multiplex PCR; TCRdb keeps in-frame clones, though not all of them. Among millions of clones listed, 90% to 95% were seen once. Trimming took 6 bases from V and 3 from J, leaving 16 bases between them. The V gene's germline CDR1 is ENHRY and CDR2 SYGVKD. The CDR3 covers 15 residues. Concerning this clone: What it binds is unknown.

General study findings and limits: Larger estimated richness was generally recorded for naive subsets relative to memory subsets.

The source is a man aged 18 to 30 in good health. The chain has TRBV10-3 and TRBJ2-3; the D gene is possibly TRBD1 (5 bases). The sequenced sample consisted of naive CD4+ T cells sorted from blood. The subset is: CD45RA+ positively selected. The CDR3 nucleotides are TGTGCCATCAGCAGGGATCGGAAGGGGACAGATACGCAGTATTTT. It is translated as CAISRDRKGTDTQYF.